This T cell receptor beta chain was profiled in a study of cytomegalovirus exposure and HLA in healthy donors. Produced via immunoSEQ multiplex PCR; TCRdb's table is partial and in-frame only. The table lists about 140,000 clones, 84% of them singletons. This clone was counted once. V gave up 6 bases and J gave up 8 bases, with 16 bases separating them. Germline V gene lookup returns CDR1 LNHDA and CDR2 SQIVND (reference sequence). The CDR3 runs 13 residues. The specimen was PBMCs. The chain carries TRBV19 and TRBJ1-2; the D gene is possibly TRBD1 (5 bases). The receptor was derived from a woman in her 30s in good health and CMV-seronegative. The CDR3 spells CASSWGGAEGYTF. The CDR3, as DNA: TGTGCCAGTAGCTGGGGGGGAGCGGAAGGCTACACCTTC.